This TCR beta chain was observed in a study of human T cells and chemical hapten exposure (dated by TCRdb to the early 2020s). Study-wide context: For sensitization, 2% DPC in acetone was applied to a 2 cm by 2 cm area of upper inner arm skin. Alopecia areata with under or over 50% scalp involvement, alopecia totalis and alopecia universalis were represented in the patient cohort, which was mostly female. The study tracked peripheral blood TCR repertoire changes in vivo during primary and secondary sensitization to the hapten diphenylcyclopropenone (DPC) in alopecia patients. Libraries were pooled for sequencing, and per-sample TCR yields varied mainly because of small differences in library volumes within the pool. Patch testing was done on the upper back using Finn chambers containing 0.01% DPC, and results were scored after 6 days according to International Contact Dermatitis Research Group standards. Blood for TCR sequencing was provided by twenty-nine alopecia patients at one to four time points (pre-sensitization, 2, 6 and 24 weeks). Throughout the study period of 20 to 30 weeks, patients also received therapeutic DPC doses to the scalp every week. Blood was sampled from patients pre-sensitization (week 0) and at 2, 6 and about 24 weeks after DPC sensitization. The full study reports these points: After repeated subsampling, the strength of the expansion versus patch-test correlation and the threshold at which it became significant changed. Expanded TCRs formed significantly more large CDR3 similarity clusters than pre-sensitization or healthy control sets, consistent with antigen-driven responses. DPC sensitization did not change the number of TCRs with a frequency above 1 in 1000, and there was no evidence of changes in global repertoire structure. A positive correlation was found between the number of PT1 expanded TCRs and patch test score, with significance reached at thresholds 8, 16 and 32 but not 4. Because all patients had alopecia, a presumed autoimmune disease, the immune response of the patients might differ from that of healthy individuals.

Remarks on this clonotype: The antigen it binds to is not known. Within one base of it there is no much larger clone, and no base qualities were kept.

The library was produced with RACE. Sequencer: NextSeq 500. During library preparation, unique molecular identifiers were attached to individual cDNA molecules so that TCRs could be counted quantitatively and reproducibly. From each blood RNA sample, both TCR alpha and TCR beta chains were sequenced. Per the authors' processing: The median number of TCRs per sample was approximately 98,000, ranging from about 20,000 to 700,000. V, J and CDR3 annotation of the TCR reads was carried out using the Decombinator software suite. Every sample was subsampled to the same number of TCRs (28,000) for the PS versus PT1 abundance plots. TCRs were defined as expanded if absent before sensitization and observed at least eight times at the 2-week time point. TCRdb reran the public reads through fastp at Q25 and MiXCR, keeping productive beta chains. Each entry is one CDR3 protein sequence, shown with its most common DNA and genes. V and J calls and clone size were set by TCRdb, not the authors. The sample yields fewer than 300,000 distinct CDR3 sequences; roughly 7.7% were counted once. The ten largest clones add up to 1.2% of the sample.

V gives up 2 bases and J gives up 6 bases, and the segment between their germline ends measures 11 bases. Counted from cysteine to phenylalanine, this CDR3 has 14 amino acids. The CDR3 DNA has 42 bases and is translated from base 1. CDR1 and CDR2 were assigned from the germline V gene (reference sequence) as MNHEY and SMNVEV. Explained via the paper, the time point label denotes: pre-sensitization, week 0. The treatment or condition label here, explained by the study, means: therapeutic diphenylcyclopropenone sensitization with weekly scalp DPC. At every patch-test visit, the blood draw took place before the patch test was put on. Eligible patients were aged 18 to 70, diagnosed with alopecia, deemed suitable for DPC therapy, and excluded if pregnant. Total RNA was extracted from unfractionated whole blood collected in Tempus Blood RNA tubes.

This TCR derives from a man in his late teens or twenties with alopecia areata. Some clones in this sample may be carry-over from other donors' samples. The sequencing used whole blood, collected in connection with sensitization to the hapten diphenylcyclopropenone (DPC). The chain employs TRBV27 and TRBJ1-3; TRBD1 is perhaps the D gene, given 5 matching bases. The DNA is TGTGCCAGCAGTTTAGGTCCAGGGACAAACACCATATATTTT. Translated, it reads CASSLGPGTNTIYF.